The 10 T cell receptor beta chains given below trace back to one sample, sequenced in a study of T cell responses to AZD1222 COVID-19 vaccine. Method: immunoSEQ multiplex PCR; TCRdb's copy keeps in-frame clones and lacks some. The sample includes just over 150,000 clones, 90% of them seen just once. The sequencing here drew on peripheral blood, taken on day 0 of AZD1222 vaccination. The source of these receptors is an adult in good health.

This chain links TRBV11-2 with TRBJ2-7; perhaps TRBD1 as D (6 bases). CDR1 is SGHAT and CDR2 is FQNNGV in the germline V gene. The CDR3 sequence is 15 residues long. The V end was cut by 3 bases, the J end by 5 bases, with 17 bases between. DNA for the CDR3: TGTGCCAGCAGCTTCTTGATGAGCCAGGGGAACGAGCAGTACTTC. Protein product: CASSFLMSQGNEQYF.

This clone appeared once. V gene TRBV20-1 combines with J gene TRBJ1-4; D is undetermined. The V end was cut by 6 bases, the J end by 6 bases, with 8 bases between. The CDR3 runs to 11 residues. Germline assignment: CDR1 DFQATT and CDR2 SNEGSKA (reference sequence). Written as DNA, the CDR3 is TGCAGTGCGAACCTTGATGAAAAACTGTTTTTT. It yields the protein CSANLDEKLFF.

The V gene is TRBV2, the J gene TRBJ2-2; a possible D gene is TRBD2 (5 bases). The CDR3 runs to 19 residues. Germline V gene sequence: CDR1 SNHLY, CDR2 FYNNEI. V was clipped by 0 bases and J by 3 bases, with 20 bases between them. As DNA, the CDR3 is TGTGCCAGCAGTGAAGCCTCAACTAATTCACTAGTCGACACCGGGGAGCTGTTTTTT. It encodes CASSEASTNSLVDTGELFF.

The V and J genes are TRBV7-8 and TRBJ1-1; TRBD1 is a possible D gene (5 bases). V lost 4 bases, J lost 0 bases, and 12 bases lay in between. This CDR3 spans 15 amino acids. CDR1 SGHVS and CDR2 FQNEAQ come from the germline V gene. CDR3 protein: CASSSTGLMNTEAFF. CDR3 sequence (DNA): TGTGCCAGCAGCTCCACAGGTCTTATGAACACTGAAGCTTTCTTT. Drawing the rest from reference TRBV7-8 and TRBJ1-1, the complete variable domain is GAGVSQSPRYKVAKRGQDVALRCDPISGHVSLFWYQQALGQGPEFLTYFQNEAQLDKSGLPSDRFFAERPEGSVSTLKIQRTQQEDSAVYLCASSSTGLMNTEAFFGQGTRLTVV.

This rearrangement joins TRBV9 to TRBJ2-1; possible D gene TRBD2, 6 bases. This CDR3 region has 17 residues. Germline V gene data show CDR1 as SGDLS and CDR2 as YYNGEE. With 4 bases removed from V and 4 bases from J, the gap between germline ends came to 21 bases. This CDR3 is CASSQPPNSGLYNEQFF. The CDR3 DNA sequence: TGTGCCAGCAGCCAACCCCCCAATAGCGGACTTTACAATGAGCAGTTCTTC.

The CDR3 sequence is CASSPTEKDYGYTF. Written as DNA, the CDR3 is TGTGCCAGCTCACCAACAGAGAAGGACTATGGCTACACCTTC. The chain employs TRBV18 and TRBJ1-2; no clear D. The CDR3 covers 14 residues. CDR1 and CDR2 (germline): KGHSH, LQKENI. V was pared by 2 bases and J by 3 bases, with 10 bases between.

This clone was seen just once. The chain has TRBV7-3 and TRBJ2-3; 13 bases agree with TRBD2. The germline CDR1 and CDR2 sequences are SGHTA and FQGTGA. CDR3 length: 17 amino acids. The V and J ends lost 4 bases and 4 bases, in that order; junction bases with no gene match: 8. CDR3 in amino acids: CASSSYTSGRAPDTQYF. CDR3 coding DNA: TGTGCCAGCAGCTCATACACTAGCGGGAGGGCCCCAGATACGCAGTATTTT.

This clone was seen more than once but under ten times. This chain connects TRBV28 to TRBJ2-1; 9 bases agree with TRBD1. Germline V gene data show CDR1 as MDHEN and CDR2 as SYDVKM. Unmatched junction bases numbered 15, after V lost 6 bases and J lost 12 bases. This CDR3 is built from 15 residues. CDR3 in DNA: TGTGCCAGCAGGTTGGGACAGGGCTACCGAACGGGGCAGTTCTTC. Translated: CASRLGQGYRTGQFF. Full variable domain (outside the CDR3, taken from reference TRBV28 and TRBJ2-1): DVKVTQSSRYLVKRTGEKVFLECVQDMDHENMFWYRQDPGLGLRLIYFSYDVKMKEKGDIPEGYSVSREKKERFSLILESASTNQTSMYLCASRLGQGYRTGQFFGPGTRLTVL.

The chain joins TRBV24-1 to TRBJ1-2; the D gene is possibly TRBD1 (6 bases). The CDR3 extends over 12 amino acids. The germline gives CDR1 KGHDR, CDR2 SFDVKD. V lost 4 bases and J 7 bases, leaving 9 bases between the germline ends. The CDR3 region is CATSEGRGGYTF. DNA of the CDR3: TGTGCCACCAGTGAGGGCAGGGGTGGCTACACCTTC.

This chain connects TRBV6-4 to TRBJ2-3, with 12 bases that match TRBD1. The CDR3 is made up of 16 amino acids. The V and J ends lost 0 bases and 4 bases, in that order; junction bases with no gene match: 2. CDR1 MRHNA and CDR2 SNTAGT come from the germline V gene. The CDR3 sequence is CASSDSGTGGADTQYF. In nucleotides, the CDR3 is TGTGCCAGCAGTGACTCCGGGACAGGGGGCGCAGATACGCAGTATTTT.